This T cell receptor (beta chain) was sequenced during a study of blood T cell repertoires in COVID-19. About the study: Italy, Spain and the United States were the sources of the convalescent and acute COVID-19 samples. From T cells, B-cell-depleted T cells, or PBMCs came the material, which was cDNA or gDNA.

This clone was seen just once. TCRdb's copy holds only in-frame clones and misses some; the assay was immunoSEQ multiplex PCR. The sample yields under 30,000 clones, around 83% seen once. Germline values: CDR1 LGHDT, CDR2 YNNKEL (reference sequence). The CDR3 runs 13 residues. The ends were cut back, 2 bases at V and 7 bases at J, with 11 bases in the middle. The material sequenced was peripheral blood. The V gene is TRBV3-1 (or the pseudogene TRBV3-2), the J gene TRBJ1-1; maybe TRBD1 (6 bases). This TCR was sampled from a human donor in a cohort sampled during active COVID-19. For the CDR3, the DNA is TGTGCCAGCAGCCAATTTAGGGGGTTTGAAGCTTTCTTT. It is translated as CASSQFRGFEAFF.